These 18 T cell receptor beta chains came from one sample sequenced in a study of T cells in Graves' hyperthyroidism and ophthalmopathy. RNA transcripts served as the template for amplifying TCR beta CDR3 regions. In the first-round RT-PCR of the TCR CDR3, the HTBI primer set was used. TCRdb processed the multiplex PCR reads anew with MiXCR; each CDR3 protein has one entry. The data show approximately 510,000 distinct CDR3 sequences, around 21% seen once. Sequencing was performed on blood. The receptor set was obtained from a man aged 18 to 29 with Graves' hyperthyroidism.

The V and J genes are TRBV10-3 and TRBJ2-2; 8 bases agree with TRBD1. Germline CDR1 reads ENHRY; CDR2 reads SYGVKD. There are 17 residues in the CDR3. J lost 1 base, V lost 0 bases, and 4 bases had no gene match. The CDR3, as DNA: TGTGCCATCAGTGAGTCGAGGACAGGGATGAACACCGGGGAGCTGTTTTTT. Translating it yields CAISESRTGMNTGELFF.

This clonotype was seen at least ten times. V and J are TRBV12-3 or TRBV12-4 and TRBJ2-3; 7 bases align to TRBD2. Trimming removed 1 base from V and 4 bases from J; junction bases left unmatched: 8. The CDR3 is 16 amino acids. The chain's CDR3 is CASSLGLGGTSDTQYF. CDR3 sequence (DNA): TGTGCCAGCAGTTTAGGGTTGGGGGGGACCTCAGATACGCAGTATTTT.

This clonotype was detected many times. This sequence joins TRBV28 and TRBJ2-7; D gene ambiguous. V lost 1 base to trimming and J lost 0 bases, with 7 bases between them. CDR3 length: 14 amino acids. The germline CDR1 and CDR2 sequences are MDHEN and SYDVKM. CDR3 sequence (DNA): TGTGCCAGCAGTTTATTCAGTCCCTCCTACGAGCAGTACTTC. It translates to CASSLFSPSYEQYF.

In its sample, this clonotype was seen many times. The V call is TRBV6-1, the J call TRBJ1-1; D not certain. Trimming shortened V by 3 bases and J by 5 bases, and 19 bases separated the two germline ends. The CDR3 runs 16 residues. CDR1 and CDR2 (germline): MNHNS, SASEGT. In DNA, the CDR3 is TGTGCCAGCAGTGACAAACTGGGGAGTGGATGGACTGAAGCTTTCTTT. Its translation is CASSDKLGSGWTEAFF.

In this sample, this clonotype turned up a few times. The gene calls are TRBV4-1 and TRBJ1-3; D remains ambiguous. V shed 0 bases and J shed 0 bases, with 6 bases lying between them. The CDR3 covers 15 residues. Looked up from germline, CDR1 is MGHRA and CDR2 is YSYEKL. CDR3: CASSQESVSGNTIYF. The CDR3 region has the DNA TGCGCCAGCAGCCAAGAGAGCGTCTCTGGAAACACCATATATTTT.

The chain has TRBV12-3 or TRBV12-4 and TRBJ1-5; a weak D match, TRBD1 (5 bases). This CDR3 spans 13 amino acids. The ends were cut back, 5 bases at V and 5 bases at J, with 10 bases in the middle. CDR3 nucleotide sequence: TGTGCCAGCAGTGCAGGGATGGATCAGCCCCAGCATTTT. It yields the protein CASSAGMDQPQHF.

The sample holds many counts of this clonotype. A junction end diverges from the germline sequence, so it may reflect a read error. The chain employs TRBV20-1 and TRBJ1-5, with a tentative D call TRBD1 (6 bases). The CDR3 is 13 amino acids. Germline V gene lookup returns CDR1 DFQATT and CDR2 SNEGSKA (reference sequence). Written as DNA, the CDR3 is TGCAGTACTAGGCGGGACACCCGAAATGCCCAGCATTTT. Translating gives CSTRRDTRNAQHF.

The CDR3 region is CASSPTGQTYEQYF. The CDR3 nucleotides read TGTGCCAGCTCACCGACGGGACAGACCTACGAGCAGTACTTC. The chain uses TRBV18 and TRBJ2-7; 7 bases align to TRBD1. The germline gives CDR1 KGHSH, CDR2 LQKENI. V shed 3 bases, J shed 2 bases, and the junction held 4 bases outside the gene matches. The CDR3 is 14 amino acids. Combining the CDR3 with reference TRBV18 and TRBJ2-7 gives the whole variable domain NAGVMQNPRHLVRRRGQEARLRCSPMKGHSHVYWYRQLPEEGLKFMVYLQKENIIDESGMPKERFSAEFPKEGPSILRIQQVVRGDSAAYFCASSPTGQTYEQYFGPGTRLTVT.

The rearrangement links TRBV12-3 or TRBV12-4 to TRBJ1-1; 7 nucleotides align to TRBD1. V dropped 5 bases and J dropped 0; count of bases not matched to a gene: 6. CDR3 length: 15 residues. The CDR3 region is CASSSRQGLNTEAFF. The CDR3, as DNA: TGTGCCAGCAGTAGCAGACAGGGCCTGAACACTGAAGCTTTCTTT.

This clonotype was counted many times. For the CDR3, the DNA is TGTGCCAGCAGTGAAGCGGTAGGGAAAGAGACCCAGTACTTC. Encoded protein: CASSEAVGKETQYF. V gene TRBV2 combines with J gene TRBJ2-5; D gene ambiguous. The V end was cut by 0 bases, the J end by 3 bases, with 8 bases between. The CDR3 covers 14 residues. Germline V CDR1 and CDR2: SNHLY, FYNNEI.

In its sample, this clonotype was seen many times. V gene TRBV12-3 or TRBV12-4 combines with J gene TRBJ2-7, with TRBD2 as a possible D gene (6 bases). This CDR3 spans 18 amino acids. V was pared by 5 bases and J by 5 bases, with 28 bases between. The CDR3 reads CASSAGTVGYPGVDEQYF. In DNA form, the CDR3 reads TGTGCCAGCAGTGCCGGGACGGTAGGATACCCGGGGGTCGACGAGCAGTACTTC.

This CDR3 reads CASSPLRGAGEQYF. CDR3 DNA: TGTGCCAGCAGTCCCCTGAGGGGTGCGGGCGAGCAGTACTTC. The chain carries TRBV12-3 or TRBV12-4 and TRBJ2-7; D may match TRBD1 or TRBD2 (5 bases each). V was clipped by 5 bases and J by 6 bases, with 17 bases between them. The CDR3 sequence is 14 residues long.

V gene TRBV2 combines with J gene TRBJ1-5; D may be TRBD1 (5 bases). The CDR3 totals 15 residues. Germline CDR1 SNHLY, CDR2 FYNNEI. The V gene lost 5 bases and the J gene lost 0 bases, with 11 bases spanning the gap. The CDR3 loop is CASSPRDSSNQPQHF. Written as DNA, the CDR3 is TGTGCCAGCAGTCCACGAGACAGTAGCAATCAGCCCCAGCATTTT. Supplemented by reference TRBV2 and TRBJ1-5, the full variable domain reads EPEVTQTPSHQVTQMGQEVILRCVPISNHLYFYWYRQILGQKVEFLVSFYNNEISEKSEIFDDQFSVERPDGSNFTLKIRSTKLEDSAMYFCASSPRDSSNQPQHFGDGTRLSIL.

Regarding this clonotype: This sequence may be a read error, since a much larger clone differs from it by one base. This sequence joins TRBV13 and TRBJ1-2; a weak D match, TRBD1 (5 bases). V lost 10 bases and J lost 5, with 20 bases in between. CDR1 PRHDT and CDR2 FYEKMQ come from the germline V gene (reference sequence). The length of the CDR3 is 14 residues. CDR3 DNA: TGTGCCATCAAACCAGGCGGGACCCGATATGGCTACACCTTC. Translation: CAIKPGGTRYGYTF.

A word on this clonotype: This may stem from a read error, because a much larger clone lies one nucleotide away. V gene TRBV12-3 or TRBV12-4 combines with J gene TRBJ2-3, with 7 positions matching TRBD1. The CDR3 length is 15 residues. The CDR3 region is CASNPRGHGTDTQNF. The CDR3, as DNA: TGTGCCAGCAACCCCCGGGGCCACGGGACAGATACGCAGAATTTT.

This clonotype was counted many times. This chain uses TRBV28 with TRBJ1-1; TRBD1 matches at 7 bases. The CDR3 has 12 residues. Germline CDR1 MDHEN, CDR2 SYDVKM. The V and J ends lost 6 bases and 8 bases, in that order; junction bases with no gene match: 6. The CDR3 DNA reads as TGTGCCAGCAGCACCGGGACAGCAGAAGCTTTCTTT. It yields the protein CASSTGTAEAFF.

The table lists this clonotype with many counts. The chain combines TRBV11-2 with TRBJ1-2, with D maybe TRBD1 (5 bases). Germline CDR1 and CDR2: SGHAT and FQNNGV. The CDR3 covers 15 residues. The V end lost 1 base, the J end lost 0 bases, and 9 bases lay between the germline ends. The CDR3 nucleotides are TGTGCCAGCAGCTTAGGACCGGGGCCTAACTATGGCTACACCTTC. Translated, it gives CASSLGPGPNYGYTF.

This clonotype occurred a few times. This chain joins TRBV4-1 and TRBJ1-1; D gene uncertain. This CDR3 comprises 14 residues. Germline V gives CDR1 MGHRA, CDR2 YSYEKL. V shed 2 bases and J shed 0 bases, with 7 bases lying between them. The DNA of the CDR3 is TGCGCCAGCAGCCAACCGAGAATGAACACTGAAGCTTTCTTT. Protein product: CASSQPRMNTEAFF.